Detailed here is one T cell receptor (beta chain). Unique molecular identifiers were incorporated when the TCRbeta library was constructed. In TCRdb, the PCR reads were re-called with MiXCR into one record per CDR3 protein. The repertoire holds 350,000 to 400,000 distinct CDR3 sequences, with over 20% as singletons. The record originates from a study of T-cell reconstitution after alpha-beta-depleted transplantation in children. Losses at the gene ends were 5 bases for V and 7 bases for J; bases not matched to a gene: 10. This CDR3 has 15 residues. The sequence was collected from a human donor who donated a stem cell graft to a child with acute myeloid leukemia. Sequenced material: PBMCs from the stem cell graft donor, taken from the stem cell graft. The gene calls are TRBV12-3 or TRBV12-4 and TRBJ2-1; 8 positions match TRBD2. The DNA for the CDR3 is TGTGCCAGCAGTCCGGACTATAGCGGGATAAATGAGCAGTTCTTC. Amino acid sequence: CASSPDYSGINEQFF.